The rows below give T cell receptor beta chains drawn from one sample of a study of metastatic and nonmetastatic thyroid tumors. TCRdb ran MiXCR on the PCR reads. The profile shows about 25,000 clones, approximately 20% of them singletons. The material sequenced was blood. These receptors were taken from a female donor with papillary thyroid cancer or a benign thyroid nodule (not recorded which). Some clones in this sample may be carry-over from other donors' samples. The CDR3 runs from the conserved cysteine through the conserved F or W. The D gene is left open where the match is weak. Clone size appears in some rows only: once, few, many, or a class for an expanded clone.

v_call clone_size d_call cdr3_aa
TRBV2 many TRBD1 CASSEDRRNEKLFF
TRBV20-1 NA NA CSASQIIQGNGYTF
TRBV20-1 many TRBD2 CSASGQGGVETQYF
TRBV28 medium-sized NA CATRERGYEQYF
TRBV5-6 NA TRBD1 CASSTLQRTGGEGSPLHF
TRBV19 many NA CASASGYGEKLFF
TRBV20-1 many NA CSARAGDLSETQYF
TRBV6-5 medium-sized NA CASSYQGSDRGDTIYF
TRBV5-1 NA NA CATSWEDSRRGEKLFF
TRBV12-3/TRBV12-4 many TRBD1 CASRRDSSYNSPLHF